This T cell receptor beta chain was recovered during a study of blood T cell repertoires in COVID-19. Study at large: Some COVID-19 samples were acute and others convalescent; all came from the United States, Italy and Spain. T cells, B-cell-depleted T cells, or PBMCs provided the cDNA or gDNA that served as material.

Seattle researchers signed up patients amid active infection and tracked them longitudinally. In germline, CDR1 is MNHNS, CDR2 SASEGT. The CDR3 runs to 14 residues. V gave up 6 bases and J gave up 0 bases, with 11 bases separating them. Authors' processing steps: Using reference gene primer amplification, nucleated cell counts were estimated. Repertoires were generated with immunoSEQ multiplex PCR, while TCRdb's copy carries only in-frame clones and drops some. The V and J calls and the clone size are those of that table, but D and trimming were determined from the DNA. The top ten hold 0.95% of the sample, which has about 200,000 clones, just under 85% seen once.

The sequence came from a man in his sixties with COVID-19, enrolled during active disease. Sequencing was carried out using peripheral blood. This chain uses TRBV6-1 with TRBJ1-1; the D gene is possibly TRBD1 (5 bases). CDR3 in amino acids: CASREGLMNTEAFF. CDR3 nucleotides: TGTGCCAGCAGGGAGGGACTTATGAACACTGAAGCTTTCTTT.